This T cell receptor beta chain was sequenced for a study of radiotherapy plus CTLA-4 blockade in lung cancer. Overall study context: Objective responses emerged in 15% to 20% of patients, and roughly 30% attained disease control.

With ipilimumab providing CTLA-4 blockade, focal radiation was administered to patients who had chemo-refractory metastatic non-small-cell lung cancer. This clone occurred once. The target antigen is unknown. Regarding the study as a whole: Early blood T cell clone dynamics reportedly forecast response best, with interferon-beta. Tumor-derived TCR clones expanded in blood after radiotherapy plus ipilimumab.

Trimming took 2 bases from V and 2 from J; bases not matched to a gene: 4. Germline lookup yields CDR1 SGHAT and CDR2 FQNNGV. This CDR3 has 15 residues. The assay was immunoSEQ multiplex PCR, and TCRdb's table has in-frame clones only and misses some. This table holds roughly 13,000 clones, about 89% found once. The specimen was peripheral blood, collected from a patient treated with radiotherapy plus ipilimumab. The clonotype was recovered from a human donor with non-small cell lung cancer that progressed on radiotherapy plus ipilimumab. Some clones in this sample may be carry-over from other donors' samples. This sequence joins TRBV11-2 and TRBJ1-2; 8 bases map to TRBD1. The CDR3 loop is CASSLNRGWNYGYTF. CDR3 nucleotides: TGTGCCAGCAGCTTAAACAGGGGGTGGAACTATGGCTACACCTTC.